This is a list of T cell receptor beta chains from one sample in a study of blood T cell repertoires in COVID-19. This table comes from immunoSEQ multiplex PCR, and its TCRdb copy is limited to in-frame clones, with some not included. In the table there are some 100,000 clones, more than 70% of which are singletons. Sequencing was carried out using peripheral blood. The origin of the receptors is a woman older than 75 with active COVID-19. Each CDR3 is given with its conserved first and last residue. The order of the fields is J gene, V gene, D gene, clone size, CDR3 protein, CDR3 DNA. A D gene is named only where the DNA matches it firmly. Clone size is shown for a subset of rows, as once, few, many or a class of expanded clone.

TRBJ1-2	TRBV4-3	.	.	CASSQDSTTGSYGYTF	TGCGCCAGCAGCCAAGATTCGACTACTGGTTCCTATGGCTACACCTTC
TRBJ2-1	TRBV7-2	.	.	CASSLMVWGLDEDNEQFF	TGTGCCAGCAGTCTGATGGTTTGGGGACTTGACGAGGACAATGAGCAGTTCTTC
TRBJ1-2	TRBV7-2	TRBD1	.	CASSKRTGSHTF	TGTGCCAGCAGCAAGCGGACAGGGTCCCACACCTTC
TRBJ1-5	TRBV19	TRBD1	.	CASSEGQGNQPQHF	TGTGCCAGTAGTGAGGGACAGGGCAATCAGCCCCAGCATTTT
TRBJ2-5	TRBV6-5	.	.	CASRPRDSGETQYF	TGTGCCAGCAGACCGAGGGACTCCGGGGAGACCCAGTACTTC
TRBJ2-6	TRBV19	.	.	CASSSSGGPGANVLTF	TGTGCCAGTAGTAGCTCCGGGGGGCCTGGGGCCAACGTCCTGACTTTC
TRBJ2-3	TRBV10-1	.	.	CASSESLRRSSTDTQYF	TGCGCCAGCAGTGAGTCGTTACGGAGGTCTAGCACAGATACGCAGTATTTT
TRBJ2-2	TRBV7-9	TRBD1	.	CASSSQGALSTGELFF	TGTGCCAGCAGCTCGCAGGGGGCTCTATCGACCGGGGAGCTGTTTTTT
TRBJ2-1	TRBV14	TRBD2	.	CASSYGLAGEQFF	TGTGCCAGCAGCTATGGACTAGCGGGGGAGCAGTTCTTC
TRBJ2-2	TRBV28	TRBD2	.	CASSSLGLAGATGELFF	TGTGCCAGCAGTTCCCTTGGACTAGCGGGAGCCACCGGGGAGCTGTTTTTT
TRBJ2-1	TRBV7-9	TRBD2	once	CASSLVAGGYNEQFF	TGTGCCAGCAGCTTAGTAGCGGGGGGCTACAATGAGCAGTTCTTC
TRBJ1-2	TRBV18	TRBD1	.	CASSRGQENYGYTF	TGTGCCAGCTCCCGGGGACAGGAGAACTATGGCTACACCTTC
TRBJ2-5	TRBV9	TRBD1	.	CASSRTGRETQYF	TGTGCCAGCAGCCGGACAGGCCGAGAGACCCAGTACTTC
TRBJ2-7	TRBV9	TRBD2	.	CASSVAPSGSEQYF	TGTGCCAGCAGCGTAGCCCCTAGCGGGAGCGAGCAGTACTTC
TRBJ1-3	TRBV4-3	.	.	CASSQVWEVYSGNTIYF	TGCGCCAGCAGCCAAGTATGGGAGGTATACTCTGGAAACACCATATATTTT
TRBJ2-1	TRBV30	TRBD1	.	CAWDRGEYNEQFF	TGTGCCTGGGACAGGGGTGAATACAATGAGCAGTTCTTC
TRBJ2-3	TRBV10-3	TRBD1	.	CAISVGTGGRGKYF	TGTGCCATCAGTGTAGGGACAGGGGGCCGAGGGAAGTATTTT
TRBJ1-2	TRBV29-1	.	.	CSVDFNYGYTF	TGCAGCGTTGACTTCAACTATGGCTACACCTTC
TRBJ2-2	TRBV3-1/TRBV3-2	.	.	CASSPACLRQSSVNTGELFF	TGTGCCAGCAGCCCTGCATGCCTTAGACAGAGCTCTGTGAACACCGGGGAGCTGTTTTTT
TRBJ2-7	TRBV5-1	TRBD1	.	CASSLVPVGQGGEQYF	TGCGCCAGCAGCTTGGTTCCGGTTGGACAGGGTGGAGAGCAGTACTTC
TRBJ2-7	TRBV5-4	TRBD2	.	CASSLMTSGSPHEQYF	TGTGCCAGCAGCTTGATGACTAGCGGGAGCCCCCACGAGCAGTACTTC
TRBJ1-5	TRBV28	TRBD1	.	CASSSGTAINQPQHF	TGTGCCAGCAGTTCCGGGACAGCCATCAATCAGCCCCAGCATTTT
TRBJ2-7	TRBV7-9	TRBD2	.	CASSLELAVYEQYF	TGTGCCAGCAGCTTAGAACTAGCGGTCTACGAGCAGTACTTC
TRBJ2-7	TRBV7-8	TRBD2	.	CASSSLLAGGYEQYF	TGTGCCAGCAGCTCCTTACTAGCGGGAGGGTACGAGCAGTACTTC